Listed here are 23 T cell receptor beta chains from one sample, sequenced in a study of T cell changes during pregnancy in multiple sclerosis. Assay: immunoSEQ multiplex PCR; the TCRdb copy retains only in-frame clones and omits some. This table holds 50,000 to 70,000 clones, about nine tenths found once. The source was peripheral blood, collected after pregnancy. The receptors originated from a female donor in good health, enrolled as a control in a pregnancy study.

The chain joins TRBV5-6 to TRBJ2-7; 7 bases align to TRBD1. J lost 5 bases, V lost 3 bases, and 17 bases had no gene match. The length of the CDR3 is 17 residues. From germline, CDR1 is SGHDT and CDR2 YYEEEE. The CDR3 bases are TGTGCCAGCAGCTCCCCCACCCGGACAGGTCCCGGGGACGAGCAGTACTTC. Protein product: CASSSPTRTGPGDEQYF. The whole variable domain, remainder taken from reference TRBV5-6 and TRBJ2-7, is DAGVTQSPTHLIKTRGQQVTLRCSPKSGHDTVSWYQQALGQGPQFIFQYYEEEERQRGNFPDRFSGHQFPNYSSELNVNALLLGDSALYLCASSSPTRTGPGDEQYFGPGTRLTVT.

The CDR3 sequence: CASSRDRGSDTQYF. For the CDR3, the DNA is TGCGCCAGCAGCCGAGACCGGGGATCGGATACGCAGTATTTT. The rearrangement links TRBV5-1 to TRBJ2-3, with TRBD2 as a possible D gene (5 bases). Germline CDR1 SGHRS, CDR2 YFSETQ. V shed 4 bases and J shed 6 bases, with 15 bases lying between them. The CDR3 runs to 14 residues.

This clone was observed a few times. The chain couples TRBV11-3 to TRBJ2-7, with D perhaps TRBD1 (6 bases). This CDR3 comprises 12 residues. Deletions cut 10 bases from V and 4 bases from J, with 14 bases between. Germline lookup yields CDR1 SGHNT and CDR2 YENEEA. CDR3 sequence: CATDRPGYEQYF. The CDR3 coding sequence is TGTGCCACGGACAGACCGGGTTACGAGCAGTACTTC.

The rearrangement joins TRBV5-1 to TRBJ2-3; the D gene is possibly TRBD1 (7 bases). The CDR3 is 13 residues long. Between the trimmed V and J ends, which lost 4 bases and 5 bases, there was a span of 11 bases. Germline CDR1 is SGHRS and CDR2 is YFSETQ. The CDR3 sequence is CASSPQGGDTQYF. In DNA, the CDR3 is TGCGCCAGCAGCCCCCAGGGGGGAGATACGCAGTATTTT.

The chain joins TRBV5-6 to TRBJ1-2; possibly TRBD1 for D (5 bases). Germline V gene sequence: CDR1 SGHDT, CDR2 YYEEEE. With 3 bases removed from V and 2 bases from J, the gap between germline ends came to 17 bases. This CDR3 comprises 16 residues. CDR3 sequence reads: CASSSFRAASNYGYTF. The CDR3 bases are TGTGCCAGCAGCTCCTTCAGGGCCGCCTCGAACTATGGCTACACCTTC.

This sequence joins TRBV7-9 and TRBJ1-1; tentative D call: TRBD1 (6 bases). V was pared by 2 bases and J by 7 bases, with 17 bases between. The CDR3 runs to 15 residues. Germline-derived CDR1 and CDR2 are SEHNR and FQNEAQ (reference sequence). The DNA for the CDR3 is TGTGCCAGCAGCTTATACCCTACAGGGTTTGATGAAGCTTTCTTT. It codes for CASSLYPTGFDEAFF.

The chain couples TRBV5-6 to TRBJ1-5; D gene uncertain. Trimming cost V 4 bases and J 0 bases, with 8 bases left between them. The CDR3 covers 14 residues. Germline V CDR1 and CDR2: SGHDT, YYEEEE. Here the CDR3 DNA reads TGTGCCAGCAGCCGAGGGATTAGCAATCAGCCCCAGCATTTT. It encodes CASSRGISNQPQHF.

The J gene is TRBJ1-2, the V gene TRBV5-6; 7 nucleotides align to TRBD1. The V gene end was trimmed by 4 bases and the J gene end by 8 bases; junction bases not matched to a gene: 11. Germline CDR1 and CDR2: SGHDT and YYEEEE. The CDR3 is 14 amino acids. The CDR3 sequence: CASSKRTGVGGYTF. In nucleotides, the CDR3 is TGTGCCAGCAGCAAGAGAACAGGGGTCGGGGGCTACACCTTC.

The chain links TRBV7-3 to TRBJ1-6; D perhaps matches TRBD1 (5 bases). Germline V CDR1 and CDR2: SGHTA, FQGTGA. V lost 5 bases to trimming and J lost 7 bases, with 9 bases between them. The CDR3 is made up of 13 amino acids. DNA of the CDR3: TGTGCCAGCAGCCCCGGGGGGAATTCACCCCTCCACTTT. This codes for CASSPGGNSPLHF.

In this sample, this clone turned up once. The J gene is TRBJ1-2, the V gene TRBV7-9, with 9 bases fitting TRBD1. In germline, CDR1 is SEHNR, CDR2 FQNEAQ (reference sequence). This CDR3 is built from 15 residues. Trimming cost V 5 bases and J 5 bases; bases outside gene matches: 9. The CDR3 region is CASSRDREFTYGYTF. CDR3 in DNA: TGTGCCAGCAGCCGGGACAGGGAATTTACGTATGGCTACACCTTC.

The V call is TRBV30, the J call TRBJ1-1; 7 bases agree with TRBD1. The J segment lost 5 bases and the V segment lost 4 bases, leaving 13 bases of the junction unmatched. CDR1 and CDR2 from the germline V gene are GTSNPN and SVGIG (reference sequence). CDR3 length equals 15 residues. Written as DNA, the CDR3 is TGTGCCTGGACCCTGACAGGGATGATAAGAACTGAAGCTTTCTTT. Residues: CAWTLTGMIRTEAFF.

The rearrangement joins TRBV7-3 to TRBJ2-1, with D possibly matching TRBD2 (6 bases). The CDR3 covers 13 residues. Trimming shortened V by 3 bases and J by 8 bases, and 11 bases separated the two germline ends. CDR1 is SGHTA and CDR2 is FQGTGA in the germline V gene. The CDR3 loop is CASSFTSSDEQFF. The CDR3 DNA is TGTGCCAGCAGCTTCACTAGCTCCGATGAGCAGTTCTTC.

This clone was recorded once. The DNA of the CDR3 is TGTGCCAGCAGCGTAGATACTCTTGGAAACACCATATATTTT. This codes for CASSVDTLGNTIYF. J is TRBJ1-3 and V is TRBV9, with unresolved D. Deletions cut 0 bases from V and 3 bases from J, with 7 bases between. Germline-derived CDR1 and CDR2 are SGDLS and YYNGEE. The CDR3 contains 14 residues.

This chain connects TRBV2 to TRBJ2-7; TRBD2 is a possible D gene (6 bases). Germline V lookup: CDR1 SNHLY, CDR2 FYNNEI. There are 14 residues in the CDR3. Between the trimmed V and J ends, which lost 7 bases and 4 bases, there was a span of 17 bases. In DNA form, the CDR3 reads TGTGCCAGCATCCGGGGGTCGGCTCGTTACGAGCAGTACTTC. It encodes CASIRGSARYEQYF.

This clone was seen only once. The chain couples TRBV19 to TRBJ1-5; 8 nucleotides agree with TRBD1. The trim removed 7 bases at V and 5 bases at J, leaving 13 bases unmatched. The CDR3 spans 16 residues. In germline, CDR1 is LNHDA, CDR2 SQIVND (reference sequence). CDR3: CASISNRDRFYQPQHF. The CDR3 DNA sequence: TGTGCCAGTATCTCAAACCGGGACAGGTTCTATCAGCCCCAGCATTTT.

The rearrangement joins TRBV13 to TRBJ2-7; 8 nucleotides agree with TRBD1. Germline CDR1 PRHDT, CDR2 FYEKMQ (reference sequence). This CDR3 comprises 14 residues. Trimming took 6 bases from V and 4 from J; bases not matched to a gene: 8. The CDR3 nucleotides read TGTGCCAGCAGTCCTGGGACAGGCATGTACGAGCAGTACTTC. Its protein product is CASSPGTGMYEQYF.

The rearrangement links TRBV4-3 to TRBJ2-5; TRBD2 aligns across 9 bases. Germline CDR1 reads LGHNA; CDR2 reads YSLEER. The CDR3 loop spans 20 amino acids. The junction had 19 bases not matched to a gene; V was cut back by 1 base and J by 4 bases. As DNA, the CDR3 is TGCGCCAGCAGCCAAGCCCGAAACCTTTCCCCGGGACTAGCAGGAGAGACCCAGTACTTC. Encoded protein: CASSQARNLSPGLAGETQYF.

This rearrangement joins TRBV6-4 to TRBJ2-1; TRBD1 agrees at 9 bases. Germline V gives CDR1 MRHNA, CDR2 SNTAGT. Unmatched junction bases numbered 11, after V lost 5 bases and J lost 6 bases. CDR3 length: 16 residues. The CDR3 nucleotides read TGTGCCAGCAGTAGGGGGGGACAGGGAGGTCGCAATGAGCAGTTCTTC. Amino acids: CASSRGGQGGRNEQFF.

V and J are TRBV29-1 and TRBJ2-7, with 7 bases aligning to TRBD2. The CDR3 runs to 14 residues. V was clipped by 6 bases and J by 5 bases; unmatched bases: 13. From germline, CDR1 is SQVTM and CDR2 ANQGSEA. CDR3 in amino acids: CSVPKGGDSDEQYF. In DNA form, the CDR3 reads TGCAGCGTACCTAAGGGAGGGGATAGCGACGAGCAGTACTTC.

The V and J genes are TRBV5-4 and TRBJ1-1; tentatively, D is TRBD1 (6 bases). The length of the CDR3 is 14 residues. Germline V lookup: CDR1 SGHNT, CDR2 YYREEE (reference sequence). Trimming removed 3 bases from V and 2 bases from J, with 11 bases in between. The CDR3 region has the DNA TGTGCCAGCAGCTCAACAGGGCGTAACACTGAAGCTTTCTTT. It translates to CASSSTGRNTEAFF.

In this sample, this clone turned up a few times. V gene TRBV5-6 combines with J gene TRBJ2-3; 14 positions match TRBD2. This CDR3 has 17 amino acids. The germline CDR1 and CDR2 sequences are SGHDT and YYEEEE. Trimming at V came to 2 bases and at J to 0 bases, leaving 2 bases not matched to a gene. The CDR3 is CASSFGLAGGSTDTQYF. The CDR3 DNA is TGTGCCAGCAGCTTCGGACTAGCGGGGGGAAGCACAGATACGCAGTATTTT.

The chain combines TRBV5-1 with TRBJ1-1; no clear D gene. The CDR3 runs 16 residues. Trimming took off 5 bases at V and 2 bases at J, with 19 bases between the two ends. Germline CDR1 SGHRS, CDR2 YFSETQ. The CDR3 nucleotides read TGCGCCAGCAGGGCCCTGGGCCAGGCCGTAAACACTGAAGCTTTCTTT. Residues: CASRALGQAVNTEAFF.

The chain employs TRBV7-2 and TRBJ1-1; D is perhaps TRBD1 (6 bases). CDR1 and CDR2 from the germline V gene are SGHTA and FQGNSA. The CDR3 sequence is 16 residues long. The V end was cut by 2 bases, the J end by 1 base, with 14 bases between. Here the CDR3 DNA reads TGTGCCAGCAGCTTATACTCTAGGACAGAGAACACTGAAGCTTTCTTT. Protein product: CASSLYSRTENTEAFF.